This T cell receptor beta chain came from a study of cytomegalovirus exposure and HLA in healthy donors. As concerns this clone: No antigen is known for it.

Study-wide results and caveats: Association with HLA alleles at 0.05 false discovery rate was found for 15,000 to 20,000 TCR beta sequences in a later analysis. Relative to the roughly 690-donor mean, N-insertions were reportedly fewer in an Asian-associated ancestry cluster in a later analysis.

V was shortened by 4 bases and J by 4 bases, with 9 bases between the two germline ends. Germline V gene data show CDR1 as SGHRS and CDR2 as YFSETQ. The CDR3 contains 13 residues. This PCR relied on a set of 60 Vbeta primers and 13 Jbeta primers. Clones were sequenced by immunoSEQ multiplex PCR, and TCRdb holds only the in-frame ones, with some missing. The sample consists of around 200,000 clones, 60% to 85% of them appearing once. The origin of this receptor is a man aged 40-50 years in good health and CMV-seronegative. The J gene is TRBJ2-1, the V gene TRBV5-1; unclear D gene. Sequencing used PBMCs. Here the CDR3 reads CASSIDIYNEQFF. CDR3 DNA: TGCGCCAGCAGCATCGACATTTACAATGAGCAGTTCTTC.